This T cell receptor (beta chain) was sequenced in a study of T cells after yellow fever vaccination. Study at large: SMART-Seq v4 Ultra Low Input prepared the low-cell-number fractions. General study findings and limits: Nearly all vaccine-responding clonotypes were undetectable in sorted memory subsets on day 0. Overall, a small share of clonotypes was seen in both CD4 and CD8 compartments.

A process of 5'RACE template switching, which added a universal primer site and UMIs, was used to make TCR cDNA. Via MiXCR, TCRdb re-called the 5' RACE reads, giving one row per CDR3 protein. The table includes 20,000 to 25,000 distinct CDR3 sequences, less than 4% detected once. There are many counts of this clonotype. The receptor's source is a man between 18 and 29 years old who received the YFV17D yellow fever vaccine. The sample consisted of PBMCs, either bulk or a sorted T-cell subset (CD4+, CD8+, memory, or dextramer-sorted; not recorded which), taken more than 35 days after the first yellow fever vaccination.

The CDR3 here is CASSFGFYGYTF. The CDR3 region has the DNA TGTGCCAGCAGTTTTGGCTTCTATGGCTACACCTTC. The chain has TRBV28 and TRBJ1-2; D remains unclear. Germline values: CDR1 MDHEN, CDR2 SYDVKM. CDR3 length equals 12 residues. V was cut by 3 bases and J by 4 bases, with 6 bases left in between.